These 5 T cell receptor beta chains came from one sample sequenced in a study of CD8+ T cells in alopecia areata. The authors extracted RNA and reverse transcribed it into cDNA as the sequencing template. Produced via immunoSEQ multiplex PCR; TCRdb's table is partial and in-frame only. The sample has 250,000 or so clones; less than 80% are singletons. Material: CD4+ T cells sorted from blood, obtained at week 0. Receptors originate from a human donor with alopecia areata.

CDR3 coding DNA: TGTGCCTGGACAGGGGCCTTTGATTCACCCCTCCACTTT. It specifies CAWTGAFDSPLHF. The chain employs TRBV30 and TRBJ1-6; D is perhaps TRBD1 (6 bases). V lost 4 bases and J lost 8, with 12 bases in between. Germline V gene data show CDR1 as GTSNPN and CDR2 as SVGIG (reference sequence). The CDR3 contains 13 residues.

This chain uses TRBV5-1 with TRBJ1-1; possibly TRBD1 for D (5 bases). V was clipped by 4 bases and J by 5 bases, with 18 bases between them. This CDR3 has 15 amino acids. Germline values: CDR1 SGHRS, CDR2 YFSETQ. CDR3 in DNA: TGCGCCAGCAGCGAGGGAGGAGGGGAGGGTACTGAAGCTTTCTTT. Translating it yields CASSEGGGEGTEAFF.

This clone was detected only a few times. Other DNA sequences of this sample code for an identical CDR3. The chain is built from TRBV29-1 and TRBJ1-2; no reliable D call. V gave up 6 bases and J gave up 2 bases, with 10 bases separating them. Per germline, CDR1 SQVTM and CDR2 ANQGSEA. CDR3 length equals 12 residues. In nucleotides, the CDR3 is TGCAGCGTCCTGGACCGAAACTATGGCTACACCTTC. Amino acid sequence: CSVLDRNYGYTF. Complete variable domain (other parts from reference TRBV29-1 and TRBJ1-2): SAVISQKPSRDICQRGTSLTIQCQVDSQVTMMFWYRQQPGQSLTLIATANQGSEATYESGFVIDKFPISRPNLTFSTLTVSNMSPEDSSIYLCSVLDRNYGYTFGSGTRLTVV.

The gene calls are TRBV9 and TRBJ2-2, with 9 bases that match TRBD1. The CDR3 runs to 16 residues. Germline V gene lookup returns CDR1 SGDLS and CDR2 YYNGEE. The V and J ends lost 4 bases and 4 bases, in that order; junction bases with no gene match: 8. As DNA, the CDR3 is TGTGCCAGCAGCCCGGGGGGACAGGGCATCACCGGGGAGCTGTTTTTT. Translating gives CASSPGGQGITGELFF.

As concerns this clone: Other DNA sequences in the same sample also yield this CDR3. The chain is built from TRBV4-2 and TRBJ2-3; a possible D gene is TRBD2 (5 bases). The CDR3 is made up of 14 amino acids. V lost 1 base to trimming and J lost 1 base, with 6 bases between them. CDR1 and CDR2 (germline): LGHNA, YNFKEQ. DNA of the CDR3: TGTGCCAGCAGCCAAGGGGGAGGCACAGATACGCAGTATTTT. It translates to CASSQGGGTDTQYF.